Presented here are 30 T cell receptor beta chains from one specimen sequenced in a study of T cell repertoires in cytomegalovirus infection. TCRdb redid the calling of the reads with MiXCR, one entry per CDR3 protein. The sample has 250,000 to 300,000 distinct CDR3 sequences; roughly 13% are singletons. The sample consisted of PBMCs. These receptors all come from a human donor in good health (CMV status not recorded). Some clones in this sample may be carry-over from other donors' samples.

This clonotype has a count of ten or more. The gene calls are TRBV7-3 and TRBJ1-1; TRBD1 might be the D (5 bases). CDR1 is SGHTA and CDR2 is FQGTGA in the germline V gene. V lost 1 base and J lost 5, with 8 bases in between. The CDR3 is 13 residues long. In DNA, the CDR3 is TGTGCCAGCAGCTTAAGTGGGGGGACTGAAGCTTTCTTT. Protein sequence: CASSLSGGTEAFF.

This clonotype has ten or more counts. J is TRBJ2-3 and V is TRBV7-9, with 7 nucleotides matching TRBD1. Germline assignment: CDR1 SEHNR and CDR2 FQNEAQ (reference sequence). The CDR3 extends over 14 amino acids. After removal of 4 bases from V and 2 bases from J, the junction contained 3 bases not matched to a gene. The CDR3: CASSWGQITDTQYF. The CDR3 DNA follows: TGTGCCAGCAGCTGGGGACAGATCACAGATACGCAGTATTTT.

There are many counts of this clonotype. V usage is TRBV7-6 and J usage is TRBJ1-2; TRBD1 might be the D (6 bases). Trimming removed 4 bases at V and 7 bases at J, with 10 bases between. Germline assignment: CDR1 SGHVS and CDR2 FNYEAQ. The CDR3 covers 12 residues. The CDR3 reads CASSSSGAGYTF. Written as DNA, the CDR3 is TGTGCCAGCAGCTCATCAGGGGCTGGCTACACCTTC.

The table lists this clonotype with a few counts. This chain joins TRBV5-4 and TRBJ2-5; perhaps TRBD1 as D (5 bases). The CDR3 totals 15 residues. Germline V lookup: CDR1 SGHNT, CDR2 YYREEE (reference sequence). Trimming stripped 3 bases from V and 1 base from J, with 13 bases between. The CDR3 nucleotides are TGTGCCAGCAGCTCACGAATGGACATCCAAGAGACCCAGTACTTC. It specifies CASSSRMDIQETQYF.

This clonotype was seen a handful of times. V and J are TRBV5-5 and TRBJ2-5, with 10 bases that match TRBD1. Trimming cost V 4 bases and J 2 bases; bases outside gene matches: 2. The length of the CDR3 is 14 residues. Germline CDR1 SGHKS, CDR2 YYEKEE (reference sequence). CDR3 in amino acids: CASSKDRGQETQYF. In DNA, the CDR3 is TGTGCCAGCAGCAAGGACAGGGGGCAAGAGACCCAGTACTTC.

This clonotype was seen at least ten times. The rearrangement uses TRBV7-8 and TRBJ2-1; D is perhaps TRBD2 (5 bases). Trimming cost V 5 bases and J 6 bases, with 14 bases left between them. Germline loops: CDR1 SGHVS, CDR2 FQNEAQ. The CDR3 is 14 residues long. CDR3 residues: CASSLGKPANEQFF. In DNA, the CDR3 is TGTGCCAGCAGCCTCGGGAAACCGGCCAATGAGCAGTTCTTC.

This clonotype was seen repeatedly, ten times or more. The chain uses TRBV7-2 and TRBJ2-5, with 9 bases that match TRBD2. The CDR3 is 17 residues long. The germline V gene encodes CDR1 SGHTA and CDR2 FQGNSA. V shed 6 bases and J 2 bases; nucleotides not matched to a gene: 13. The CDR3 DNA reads TGTGCCAGCAGTTTATACCCCTCGACTAGCGGACAAGAGACCCAGTACTTC. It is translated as CASSLYPSTSGQETQYF. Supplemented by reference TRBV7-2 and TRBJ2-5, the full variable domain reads GAGVSQSPSNKVTEKGKDVELRCDPISGHTALYWYRQSLGQGLEFLIYFQGNSAPDKSGLPSDRFSAERTGGSVSTLTIQRTQQEDSAVYLCASSLYPSTSGQETQYFGPGTRLLVL.

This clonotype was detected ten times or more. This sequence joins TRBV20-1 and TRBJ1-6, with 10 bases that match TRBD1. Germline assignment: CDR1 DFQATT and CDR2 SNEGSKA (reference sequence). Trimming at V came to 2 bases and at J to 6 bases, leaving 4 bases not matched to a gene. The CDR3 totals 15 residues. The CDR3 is CSARRTGGRNSPLHF. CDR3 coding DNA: TGCAGTGCTAGAAGGACAGGGGGTCGTAATTCACCCCTCCACTTT.

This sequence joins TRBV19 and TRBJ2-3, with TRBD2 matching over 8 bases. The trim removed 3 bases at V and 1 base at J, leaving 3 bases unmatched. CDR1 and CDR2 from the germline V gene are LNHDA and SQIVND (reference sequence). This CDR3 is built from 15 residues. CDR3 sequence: CASSIPTSGTDTQYF. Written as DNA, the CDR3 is TGTGCCAGTAGTATCCCGACTAGCGGCACAGATACGCAGTATTTT. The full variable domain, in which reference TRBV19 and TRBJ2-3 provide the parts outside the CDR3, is DGGITQSPKYLFRKEGQNVTLSCEQNLNHDAMYWYRQDPGQGLRLIYYSQIVNDFQKGDIAEGYSVSREKKESFPLTVTSAQKNPTAFYLCASSIPTSGTDTQYFGPGTRLTVL.

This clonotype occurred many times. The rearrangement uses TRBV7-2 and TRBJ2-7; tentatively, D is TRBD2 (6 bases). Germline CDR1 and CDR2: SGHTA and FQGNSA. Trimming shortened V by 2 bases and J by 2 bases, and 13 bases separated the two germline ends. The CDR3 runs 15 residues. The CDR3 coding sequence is TGTGCCAGCAGCTTACTCCGGCCTAGCGCCTACGAGCAGTACTTC. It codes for CASSLLRPSAYEQYF.

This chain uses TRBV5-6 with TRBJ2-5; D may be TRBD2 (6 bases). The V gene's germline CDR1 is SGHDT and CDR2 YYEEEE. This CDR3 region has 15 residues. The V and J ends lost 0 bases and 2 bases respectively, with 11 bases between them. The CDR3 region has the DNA TGTGCCAGCAGCTTGGATCGGCGGGATCAAGAGACCCAGTACTTC. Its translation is CASSLDRRDQETQYF.

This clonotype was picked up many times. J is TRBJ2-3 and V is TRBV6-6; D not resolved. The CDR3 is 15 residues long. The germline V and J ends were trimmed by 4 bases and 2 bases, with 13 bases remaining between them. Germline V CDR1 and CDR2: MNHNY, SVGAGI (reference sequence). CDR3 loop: CASSLLGGDTDTQYF. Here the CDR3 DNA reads TGTGCCAGCAGTTTACTCGGTGGGGACACAGATACGCAGTATTTT.

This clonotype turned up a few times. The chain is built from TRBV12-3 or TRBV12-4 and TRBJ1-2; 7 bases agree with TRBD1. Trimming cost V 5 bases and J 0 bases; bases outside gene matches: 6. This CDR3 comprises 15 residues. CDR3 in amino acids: CASSAPGQTNYGYTF. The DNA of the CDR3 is TGTGCCAGCAGTGCCCCGGGACAGACTAACTATGGCTACACCTTC.

The CDR3 DNA reads as TGTGCCAGCAGCCTTGGACAGGGCAAGAACTATGGCTACACCTTC. Translated, it gives CASSLGQGKNYGYTF. This sequence joins TRBV13 and TRBJ1-2; 8 bases are shared with TRBD1. The CDR3 spans 15 residues. V gave up 5 bases and J gave up 2 bases; unmatched junction bases: 7. The germline CDR1 and CDR2 sequences are PRHDT and FYEKMQ (reference sequence).

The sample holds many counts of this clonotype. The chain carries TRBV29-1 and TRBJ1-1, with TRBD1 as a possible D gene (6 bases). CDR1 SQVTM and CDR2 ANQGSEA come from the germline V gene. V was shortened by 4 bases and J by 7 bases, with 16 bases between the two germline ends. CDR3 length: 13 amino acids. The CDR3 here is CSVGPGGGSEAFF. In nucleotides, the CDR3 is TGCAGCGTTGGCCCAGGAGGGGGGAGTGAAGCTTTCTTT.

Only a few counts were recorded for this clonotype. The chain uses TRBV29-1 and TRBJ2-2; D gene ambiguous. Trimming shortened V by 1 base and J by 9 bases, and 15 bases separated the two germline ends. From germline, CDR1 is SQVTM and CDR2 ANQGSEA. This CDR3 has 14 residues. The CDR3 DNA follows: TGCAGCGTTGAAGGGCCCGGAAATTACCGGGAGCTGTTTTTT. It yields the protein CSVEGPGNYRELFF.

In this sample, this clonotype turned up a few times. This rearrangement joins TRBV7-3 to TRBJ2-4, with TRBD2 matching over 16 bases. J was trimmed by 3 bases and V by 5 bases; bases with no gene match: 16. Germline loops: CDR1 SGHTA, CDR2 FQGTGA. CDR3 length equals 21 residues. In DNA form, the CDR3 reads TGTGCCAGCAGCCTATCCGGGACTAGCGGGGGGGCCGGGGTGGACAAAAACATTCAGTACTTC. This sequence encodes CASSLSGTSGGAGVDKNIQYF.

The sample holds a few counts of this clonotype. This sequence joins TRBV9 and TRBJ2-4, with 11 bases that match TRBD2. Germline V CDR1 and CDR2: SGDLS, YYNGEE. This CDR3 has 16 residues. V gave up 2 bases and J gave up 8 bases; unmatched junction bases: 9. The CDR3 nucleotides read TGTGCCAGCAGCGTTAGTAGCGGGAGGGGGGAACACATTCAGTACTTC. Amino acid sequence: CASSVSSGRGEHIQYF.

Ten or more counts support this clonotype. The CDR3 DNA reads TGTGCCAGCAGCTTAGCAGGCAGGTCTAGCACAGATACGCAGTATTTT. As protein: CASSLAGRSSTDTQYF. J is TRBJ2-3 and V is TRBV7-9; no firm D call. Germline V gives CDR1 SEHNR, CDR2 FQNEAQ (reference sequence). The V and J ends lost 0 bases and 0 bases respectively, with 10 bases between them. CDR3 length equals 16 residues.

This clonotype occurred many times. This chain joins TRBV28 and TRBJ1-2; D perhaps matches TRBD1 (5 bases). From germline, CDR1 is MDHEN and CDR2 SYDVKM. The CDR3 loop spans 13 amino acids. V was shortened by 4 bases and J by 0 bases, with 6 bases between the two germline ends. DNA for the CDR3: TGTGCCAGCAGTTCGACAGCTAACTATGGCTACACCTTC. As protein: CASSSTANYGYTF.

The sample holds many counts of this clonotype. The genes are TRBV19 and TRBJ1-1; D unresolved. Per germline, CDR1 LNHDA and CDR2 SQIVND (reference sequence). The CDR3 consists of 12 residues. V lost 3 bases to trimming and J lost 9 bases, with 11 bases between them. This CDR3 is CASSMPRLKAFF. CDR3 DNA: TGTGCCAGTAGTATGCCCAGGTTGAAAGCTTTCTTT.

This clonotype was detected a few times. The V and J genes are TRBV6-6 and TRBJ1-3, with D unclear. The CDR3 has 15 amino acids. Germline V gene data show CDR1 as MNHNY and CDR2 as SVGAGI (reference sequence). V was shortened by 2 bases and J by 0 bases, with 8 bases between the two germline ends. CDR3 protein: CASSYRPDSGNTIYF. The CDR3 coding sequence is TGTGCCAGCAGTTACCGCCCGGACTCTGGAAACACCATATATTTT.

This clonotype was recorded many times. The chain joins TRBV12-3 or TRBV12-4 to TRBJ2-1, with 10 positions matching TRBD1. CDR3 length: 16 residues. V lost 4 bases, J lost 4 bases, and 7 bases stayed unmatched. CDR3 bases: TGTGCCAGCAGTTACCGACAGGGGGCGCGGTACAATGAGCAGTTCTTC. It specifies CASSYRQGARYNEQFF.

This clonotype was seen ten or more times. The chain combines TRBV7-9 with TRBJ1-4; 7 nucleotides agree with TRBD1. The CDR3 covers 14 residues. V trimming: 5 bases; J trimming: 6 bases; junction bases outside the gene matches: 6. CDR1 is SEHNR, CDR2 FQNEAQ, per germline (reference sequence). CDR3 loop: CASSTPTGYEKLFF. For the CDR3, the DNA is TGTGCCAGCAGCACCCCGACAGGGTATGAAAAACTGTTTTTT.

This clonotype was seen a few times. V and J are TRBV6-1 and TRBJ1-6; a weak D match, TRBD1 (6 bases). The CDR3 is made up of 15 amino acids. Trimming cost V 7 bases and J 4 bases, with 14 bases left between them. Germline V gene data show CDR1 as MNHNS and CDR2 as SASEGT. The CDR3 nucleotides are TGTGCCAGCAACAAGGGGGACACTTATAATTCACCCCTCCACTTT. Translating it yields CASNKGDTYNSPLHF.

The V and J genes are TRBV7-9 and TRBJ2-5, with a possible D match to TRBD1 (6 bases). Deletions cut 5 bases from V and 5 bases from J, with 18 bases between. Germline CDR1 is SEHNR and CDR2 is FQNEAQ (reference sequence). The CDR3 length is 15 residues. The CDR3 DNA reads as TGTGCCAGCAGCCTAATTCCTGGGGGCGGGGAGACCCAGTACTTC. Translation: CASSLIPGGGETQYF.

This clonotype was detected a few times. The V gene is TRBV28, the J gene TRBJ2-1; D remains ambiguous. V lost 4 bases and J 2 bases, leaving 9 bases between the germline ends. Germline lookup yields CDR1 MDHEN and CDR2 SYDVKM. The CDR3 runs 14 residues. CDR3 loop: CASSSGATYNEQFF. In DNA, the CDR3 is TGTGCCAGCAGTTCGGGCGCGACCTACAATGAGCAGTTCTTC.

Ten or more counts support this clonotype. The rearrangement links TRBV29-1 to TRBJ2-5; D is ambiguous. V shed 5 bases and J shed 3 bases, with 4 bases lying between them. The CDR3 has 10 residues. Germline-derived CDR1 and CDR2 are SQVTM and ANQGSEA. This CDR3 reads CSVREETQYF. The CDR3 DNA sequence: TGCAGCGTTCGAGAAGAGACCCAGTACTTC. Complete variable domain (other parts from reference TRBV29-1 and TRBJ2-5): SAVISQKPSRDICQRGTSLTIQCQVDSQVTMMFWYRQQPGQSLTLIATANQGSEATYESGFVIDKFPISRPNLTFSTLTVSNMSPEDSSIYLCSVREETQYFGPGTRLLVL.

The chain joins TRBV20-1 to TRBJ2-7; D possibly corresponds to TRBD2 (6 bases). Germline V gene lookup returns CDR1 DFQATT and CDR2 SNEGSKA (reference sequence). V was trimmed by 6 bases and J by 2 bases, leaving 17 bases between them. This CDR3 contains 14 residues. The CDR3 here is CSAIPSAQAYEQYF. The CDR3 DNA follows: TGCAGTGCGATCCCTAGCGCCCAAGCCTACGAGCAGTACTTC.

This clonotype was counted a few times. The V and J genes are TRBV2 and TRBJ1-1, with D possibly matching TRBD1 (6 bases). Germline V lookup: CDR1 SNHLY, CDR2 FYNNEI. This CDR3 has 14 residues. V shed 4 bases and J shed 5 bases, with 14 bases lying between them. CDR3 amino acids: CASSGRQGRTEAFF. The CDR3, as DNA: TGTGCCAGCAGTGGTCGGCAGGGGCGGACTGAAGCTTTCTTT.